The 22 T cell receptor beta chains presented below share a single source sample, sequenced in a study of T cells expressing NK-cell markers. With the 5' RACE reads reprocessed, TCRdb shows one record per CDR3 protein and no DNA. The sample data list about 380,000 distinct CDR3 sequences. The sequenced material came from blood T cells: a sorted CD56 or NKG2C T cell subset, CD4+ or CD8+ T cells, or bulk PBMC T cells (not recorded which). Receptors originate from a man between 18 and 69 years old in good health.

This chain connects TRBV7-9 to TRBJ2-5; no DNA is available, so the TRBD1 call from TCRdb remains unchecked. Germline CDR1 SEHNR, CDR2 FQNEAQ (reference sequence). The CDR3 consists of 14 residues. CDR3 sequence reads: CASSSGQGGETQYF. Looking up the rest from reference TRBV7-9 and TRBJ2-5 gives the full variable domain: DTGVSQNPRHKITKRGQNVTFRCDPISEHNRLYWYRQTLGQGPEFLTYFQNEAQLEKSRLLSDRFSAERPKGSFSTLEIQRTEQGDSAMYLCASSSGQGGETQYFGPGTRLLVL.

V gene TRBV19 combines with J gene TRBJ1-1. CDR1 LNHDA and CDR2 SQIVND come from the germline V gene (reference sequence). The CDR3 loop spans 14 amino acids. CDR3 region: CASSISARNTEAFF.

The chain has TRBV27 and TRBJ2-5; TCRdb's D call of TRBD2 is untestable without DNA. The CDR3 has 15 amino acids. The germline gives CDR1 MNHEY, CDR2 SMNVEV (reference sequence). The CDR3 reads CASSLHGLVSGTQYF.

The V and J genes are TRBV10-3 and TRBJ1-1; no DNA is available, so the TRBD1 call from TCRdb remains unchecked. The CDR3 contains 17 residues. Germline lookup yields CDR1 ENHRY and CDR2 SYGVKD. CDR3 residues: CAISEGLGTALNTEAFF.

This chain uses TRBV29-1 with TRBJ2-1; TCRdb indicates TRBD2, and absent DNA this call remains unverified. Germline V gene sequence: CDR1 SQVTM, CDR2 ANQGSEA. The length of the CDR3 is 12 residues. The CDR3 is CSARAGGNEQFF.

The chain uses TRBV5-4 and TRBJ2-1; TCRdb's D gene call, TRBD2, goes unchecked for lack of DNA. Germline lookup yields CDR1 SGHNT and CDR2 YYREEE (reference sequence). This CDR3 has 20 residues. The chain's CDR3 is CASSLGGRSASGGQSNEQFF.

The V call is TRBV25-1, the J call TRBJ2-7; checking the TCRdb D call of TRBD1 is not possible without DNA. CDR1 and CDR2 (germline): MGHDK, SYGVNS. The CDR3 totals 15 residues. The CDR3 loop reads CASSESRDLSYEQYF.

The chain is built from TRBV6-5 and TRBJ1-1. Germline V lookup: CDR1 MNHEY, CDR2 SVGAGI. CDR3 size: 14 residues. The CDR3 protein is CASSYLGIFTEAFF.

The chain is built from TRBV6-1 and TRBJ2-7; TCRdb outputs TRBD1, but without DNA this stays unchecked. Looked up from germline, CDR1 is MNHNS and CDR2 is SASEGT. This CDR3 has 14 residues. CDR3 sequence reads: CASSTRTGDYEQYF.

The gene calls are TRBV2 and TRBJ2-1; the TCRdb call, TRBD2, lacks DNA for checking. The CDR3 contains 13 residues. Germline V lookup: CDR1 SNHLY, CDR2 FYNNEI. CDR3: CASSGLRVPGQFF.

V and J are TRBV7-9 and TRBJ2-2; TCRdb gives TRBD1 as the D gene, but with no DNA this cannot be confirmed. Per germline, CDR1 SEHNR and CDR2 FQNEAQ (reference sequence). The CDR3 spans 17 residues. CDR3 loop: CASSLDGRGYRTGELFF.

The chain combines TRBV6-1 with TRBJ1-1. CDR3 length equals 14 residues. Per the germline V gene, CDR1 is MNHNS and CDR2 is SASEGT. The chain's CDR3 is CASSEDSGLTEAFF.

This chain links TRBV12-3 or TRBV12-4 with TRBJ2-1; TCRdb's assignment of TRBD2 cannot be checked, as there is no DNA. This CDR3 has 14 residues. CDR3 amino acids: CASSLELAGREQFF.

The chain uses TRBV20-1 and TRBJ1-6. The CDR3 loop spans 15 amino acids. The V gene's germline CDR1 is DFQATT and CDR2 SNEGSKA (reference sequence). CDR3 loop: CSARSAQALNSPLHF.

The gene calls are TRBV7-9 and TRBJ2-3. Per germline, CDR1 SEHNR and CDR2 FQNEAQ (reference sequence). The CDR3 is 13 residues long. The CDR3 sequence is CASSLWEMDTQYF.

The chain recombines TRBV20-1 with TRBJ2-7; as DNA is missing, the TRBD1 call by TCRdb cannot be tested. CDR3 length equals 13 residues. The germline V gene has CDR1 DFQATT and CDR2 SNEGSKA (reference sequence). CDR3 in amino acids: CSAKPGGDYEQYF.

This chain connects TRBV4-2 to TRBJ2-7. Germline V gene data show CDR1 as LGHNA and CDR2 as YNFKEQ. The CDR3 is 14 amino acids. CDR3 protein: CASSQDWLAGEQYF.

This sequence joins TRBV11-2 and TRBJ2-4; TCRdb selects TRBD1, and the lack of DNA leaves this call unchecked. Germline CDR1 reads SGHAT; CDR2 reads FQNNGV. The CDR3 has 16 amino acids. CDR3 amino acids: CASSSSFGGGKNIQYF.

The chain is built from TRBV15 and TRBJ2-3; TCRdb's assignment of TRBD2 cannot be checked, as there is no DNA. Germline loops: CDR1 LNHNV, CDR2 YYDKDF (reference sequence). The length of the CDR3 is 16 residues. The CDR3 region is CATSRDSPRPADTQYF.

J is TRBJ2-1 and V is TRBV2; TCRdb lists TRBD2, though no DNA is available to test this call. CDR3 length: 14 residues. Germline-derived CDR1 and CDR2 are SNHLY and FYNNEI. The CDR3 reads CASSERGSINEQFF.

The chain has TRBV24-1 and TRBJ2-1; without DNA, the TCRdb call of TRBD1 cannot be checked. CDR3 length: 15 amino acids. In germline, CDR1 is KGHDR, CDR2 SFDVKD. The CDR3 spells CATSDTNRAGNEQFF.

This sequence joins TRBV7-9 and TRBJ1-2; the D call from TCRdb, TRBD1, cannot be confirmed without DNA. The CDR3 sequence is 17 residues long. CDR1 is SEHNR and CDR2 is FQNEAQ in the germline V gene (reference sequence). The CDR3: CASTPDQGALRSRGYTF.